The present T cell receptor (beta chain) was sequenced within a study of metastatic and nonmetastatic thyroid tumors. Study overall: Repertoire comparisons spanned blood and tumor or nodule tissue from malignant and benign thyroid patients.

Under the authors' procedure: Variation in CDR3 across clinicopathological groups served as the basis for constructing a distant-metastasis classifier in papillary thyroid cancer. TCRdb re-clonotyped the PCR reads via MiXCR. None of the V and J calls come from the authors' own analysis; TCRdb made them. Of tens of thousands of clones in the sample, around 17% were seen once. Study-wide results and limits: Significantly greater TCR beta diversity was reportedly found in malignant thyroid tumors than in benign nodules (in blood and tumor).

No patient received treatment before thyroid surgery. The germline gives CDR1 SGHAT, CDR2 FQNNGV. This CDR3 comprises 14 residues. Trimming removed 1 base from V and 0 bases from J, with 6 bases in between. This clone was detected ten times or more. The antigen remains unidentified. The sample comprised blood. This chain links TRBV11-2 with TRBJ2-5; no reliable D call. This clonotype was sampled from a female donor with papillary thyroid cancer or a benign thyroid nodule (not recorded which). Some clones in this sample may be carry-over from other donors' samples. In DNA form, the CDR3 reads TGTGCCAGCAGCTTAGGAATGTACCAAGAGACCCAGTACTTC. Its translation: CASSLGMYQETQYF.